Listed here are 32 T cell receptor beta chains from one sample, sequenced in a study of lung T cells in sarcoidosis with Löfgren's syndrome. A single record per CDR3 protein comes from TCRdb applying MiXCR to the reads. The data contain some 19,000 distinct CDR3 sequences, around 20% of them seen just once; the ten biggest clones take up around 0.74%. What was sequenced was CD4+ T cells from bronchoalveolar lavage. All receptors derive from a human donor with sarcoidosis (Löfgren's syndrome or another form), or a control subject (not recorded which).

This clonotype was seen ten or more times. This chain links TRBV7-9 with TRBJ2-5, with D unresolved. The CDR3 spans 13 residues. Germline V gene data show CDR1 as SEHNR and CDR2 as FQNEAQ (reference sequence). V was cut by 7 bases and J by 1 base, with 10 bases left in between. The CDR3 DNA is TGTGCCAGCAATGTGGCAGGCCAAGAGACCCAGTACTTC. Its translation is CASNVAGQETQYF.

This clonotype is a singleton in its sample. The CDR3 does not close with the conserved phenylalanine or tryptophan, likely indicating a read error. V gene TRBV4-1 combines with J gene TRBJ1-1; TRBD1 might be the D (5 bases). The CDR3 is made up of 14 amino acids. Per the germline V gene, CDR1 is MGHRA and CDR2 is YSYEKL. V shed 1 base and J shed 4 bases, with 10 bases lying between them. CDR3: CASSQVRQLTEAFL. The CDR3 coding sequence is TGCGCCAGCAGCCAAGTAAGACAGCTCACTGAAGCTTTCCTT.

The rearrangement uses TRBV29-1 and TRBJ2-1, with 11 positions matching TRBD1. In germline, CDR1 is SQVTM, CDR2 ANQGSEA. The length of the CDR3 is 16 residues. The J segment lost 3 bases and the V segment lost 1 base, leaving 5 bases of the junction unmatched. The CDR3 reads CSVEVPGQGVYNEQFF. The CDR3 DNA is TGCAGCGTTGAAGTCCCGGGACAGGGGGTCTACAATGAGCAGTTCTTC.

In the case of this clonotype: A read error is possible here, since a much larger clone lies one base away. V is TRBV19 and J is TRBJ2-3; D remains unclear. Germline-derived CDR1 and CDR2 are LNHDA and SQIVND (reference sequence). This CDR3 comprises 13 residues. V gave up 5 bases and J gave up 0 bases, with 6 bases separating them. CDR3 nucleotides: TGTGCCAGTAGTGAAGGGAGCACAGATACGCAGTATTTT. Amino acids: CASSEGSTDTQYF.

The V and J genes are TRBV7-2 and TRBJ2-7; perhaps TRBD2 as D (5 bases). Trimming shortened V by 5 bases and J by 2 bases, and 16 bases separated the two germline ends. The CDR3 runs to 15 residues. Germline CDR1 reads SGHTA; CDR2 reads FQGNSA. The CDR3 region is CTSSRTGDLAYEQYF. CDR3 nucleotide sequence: TGTACCAGCAGCCGTACCGGGGATCTTGCCTACGAGCAGTACTTC.

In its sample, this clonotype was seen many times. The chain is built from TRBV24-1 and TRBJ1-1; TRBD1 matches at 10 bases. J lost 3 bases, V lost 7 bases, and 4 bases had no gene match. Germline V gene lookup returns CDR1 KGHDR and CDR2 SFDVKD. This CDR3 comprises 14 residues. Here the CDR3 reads CATRGQGPDTEAFF. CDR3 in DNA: TGTGCCACCAGGGGACAGGGGCCGGACACTGAAGCTTTCTTT.

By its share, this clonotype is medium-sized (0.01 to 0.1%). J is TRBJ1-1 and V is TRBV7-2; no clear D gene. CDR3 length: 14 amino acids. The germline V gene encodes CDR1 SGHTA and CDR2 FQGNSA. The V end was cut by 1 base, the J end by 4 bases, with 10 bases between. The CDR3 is CASSLDAGGTEAFF. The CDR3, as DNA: TGTGCCAGCAGCTTAGACGCAGGAGGCACTGAAGCTTTCTTT.

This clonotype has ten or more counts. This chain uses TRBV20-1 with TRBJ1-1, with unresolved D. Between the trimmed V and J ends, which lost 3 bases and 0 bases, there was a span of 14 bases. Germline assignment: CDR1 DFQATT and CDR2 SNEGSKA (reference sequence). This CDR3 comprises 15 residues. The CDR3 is CSARDLFSMNTEAFF. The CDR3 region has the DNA TGCAGTGCTAGGGACCTTTTTTCCATGAACACTGAAGCTTTCTTT.

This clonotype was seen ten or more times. The CDR3 region has the DNA TGTGCCAGCAGCTTAGTAGGACAGGGCGAGGGTTATAACACTGAAGCTTTCTTT. Its translation is CASSLVGQGEGYNTEAFF. The V call is TRBV7-9, the J call TRBJ1-1; TRBD1 aligns across 8 bases. The CDR3 is made up of 18 amino acids. J lost 2 bases, V lost 1 base, and 12 bases had no gene match. Germline values: CDR1 SEHNR, CDR2 FQNEAQ (reference sequence).

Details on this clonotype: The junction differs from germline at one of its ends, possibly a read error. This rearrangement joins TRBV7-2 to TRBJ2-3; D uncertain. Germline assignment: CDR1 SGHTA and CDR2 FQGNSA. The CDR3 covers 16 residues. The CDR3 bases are TGTGCCGGCAGCCTACGACAAGCTTCTAGCACAGATACGCAGTATTTT. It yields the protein CAGSLRQASSTDTQYF.

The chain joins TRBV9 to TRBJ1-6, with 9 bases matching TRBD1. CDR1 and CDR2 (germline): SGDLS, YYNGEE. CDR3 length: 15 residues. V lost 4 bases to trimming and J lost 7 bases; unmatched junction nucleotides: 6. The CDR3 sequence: CASSRRDRDNSPLHF. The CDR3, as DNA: TGTGCCAGCAGCCGCAGGGACAGGGACAATTCACCCCTCCACTTT.

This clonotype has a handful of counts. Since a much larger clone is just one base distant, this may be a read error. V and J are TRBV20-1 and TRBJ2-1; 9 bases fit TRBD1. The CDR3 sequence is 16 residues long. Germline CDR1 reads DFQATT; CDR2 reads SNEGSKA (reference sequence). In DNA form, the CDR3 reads TGCAGTGCTAGTTTCGACAGGGGGAACTCCTACAATGAGCAGCTCTTC. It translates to CSASFDRGNSYNEQLF.

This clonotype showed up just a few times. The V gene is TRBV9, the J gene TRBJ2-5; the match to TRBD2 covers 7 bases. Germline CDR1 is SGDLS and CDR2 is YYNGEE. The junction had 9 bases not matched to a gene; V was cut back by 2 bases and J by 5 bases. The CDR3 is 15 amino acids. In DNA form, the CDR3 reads TGTGCCAGCAGCGTTCGGGCCTGGGAGGGGGAGACCCAGTACTTC. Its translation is CASSVRAWEGETQYF.

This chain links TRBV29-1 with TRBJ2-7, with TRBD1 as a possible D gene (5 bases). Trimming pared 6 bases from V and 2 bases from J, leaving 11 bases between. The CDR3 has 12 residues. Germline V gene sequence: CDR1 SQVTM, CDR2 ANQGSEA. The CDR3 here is CSVLTVAYEQYF. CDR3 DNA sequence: TGCAGCGTGCTGACAGTCGCCTACGAGCAGTACTTC.

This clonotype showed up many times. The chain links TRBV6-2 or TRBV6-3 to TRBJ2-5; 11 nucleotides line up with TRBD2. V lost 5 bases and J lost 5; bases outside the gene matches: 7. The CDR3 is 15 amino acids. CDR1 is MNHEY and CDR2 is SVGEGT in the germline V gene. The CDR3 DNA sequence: TGTGCCAGCAGTCCCCCACTAGCGGGAGTGGAGACCCAGTACTTC. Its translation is CASSPPLAGVETQYF.

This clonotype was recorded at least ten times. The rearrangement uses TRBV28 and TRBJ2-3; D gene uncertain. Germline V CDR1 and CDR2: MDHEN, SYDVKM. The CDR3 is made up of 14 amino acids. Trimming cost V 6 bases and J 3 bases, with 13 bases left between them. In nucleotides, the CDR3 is TGTGCCAGCAGCCCTGTTTGGCGGACAGATACGCAGTATTTT. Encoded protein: CASSPVWRTDTQYF.

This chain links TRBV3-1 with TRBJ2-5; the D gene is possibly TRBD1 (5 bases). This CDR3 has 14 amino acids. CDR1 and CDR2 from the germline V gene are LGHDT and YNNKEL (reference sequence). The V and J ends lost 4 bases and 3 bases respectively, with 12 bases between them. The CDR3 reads CASSPNTGEETQYF. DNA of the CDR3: TGTGCCAGCAGCCCTAACACAGGCGAAGAGACCCAGTACTTC.

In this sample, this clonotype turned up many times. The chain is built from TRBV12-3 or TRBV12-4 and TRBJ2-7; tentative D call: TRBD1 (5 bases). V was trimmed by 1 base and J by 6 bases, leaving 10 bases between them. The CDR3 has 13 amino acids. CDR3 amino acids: CASSLEGAGEQYF. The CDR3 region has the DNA TGTGCCAGCAGTTTAGAAGGGGCCGGCGAGCAGTACTTC.

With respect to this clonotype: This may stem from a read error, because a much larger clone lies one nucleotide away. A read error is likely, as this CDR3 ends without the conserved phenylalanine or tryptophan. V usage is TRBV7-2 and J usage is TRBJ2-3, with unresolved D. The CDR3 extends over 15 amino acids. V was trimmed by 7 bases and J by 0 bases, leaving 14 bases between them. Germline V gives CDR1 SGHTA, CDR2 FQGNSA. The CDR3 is CASTSQPLSTDTQYS. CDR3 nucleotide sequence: TGTGCCAGCACCTCTCAGCCTCTTAGCACAGATACGCAGTATTCT.

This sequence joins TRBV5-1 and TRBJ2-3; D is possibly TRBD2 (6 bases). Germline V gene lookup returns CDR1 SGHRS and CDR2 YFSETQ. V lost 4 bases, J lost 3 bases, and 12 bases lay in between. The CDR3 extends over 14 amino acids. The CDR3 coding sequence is TGCGCCAGCAGCGGGGGGACTCAGACAGATACGCAGTATTTT. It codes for CASSGGTQTDTQYF.

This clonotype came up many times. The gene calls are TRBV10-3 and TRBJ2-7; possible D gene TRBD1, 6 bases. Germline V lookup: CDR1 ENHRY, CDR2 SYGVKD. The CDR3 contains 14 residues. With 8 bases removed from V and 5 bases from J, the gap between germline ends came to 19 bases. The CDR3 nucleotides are TGTGCCATCGACGCCGGGACATCAGCCCACGAGCAGTACTTC. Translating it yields CAIDAGTSAHEQYF.

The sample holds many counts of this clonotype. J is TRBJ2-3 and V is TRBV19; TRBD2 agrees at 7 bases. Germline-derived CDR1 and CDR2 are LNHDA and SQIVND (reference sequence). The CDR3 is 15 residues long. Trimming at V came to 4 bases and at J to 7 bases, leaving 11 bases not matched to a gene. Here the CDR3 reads CASSTPPGLRNTQYF. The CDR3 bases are TGTGCCAGTAGTACCCCCCCGGGACTACGAAATACGCAGTATTTT.

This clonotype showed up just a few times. CDR3 amino acids: CASGTGLATGELFF. Here the CDR3 DNA reads TGTGCTAGTGGTACGGGACTAGCCACCGGGGAGCTGTTTTTT. The chain carries TRBV12-5 and TRBJ2-2, with 9 bases lining up with TRBD2. Losses at the gene ends were 5 bases for V and 4 bases for J; bases not matched to a gene: 2. CDR1 is LGHNT and CDR2 is FRNRAP in the germline V gene. CDR3 size: 14 residues.

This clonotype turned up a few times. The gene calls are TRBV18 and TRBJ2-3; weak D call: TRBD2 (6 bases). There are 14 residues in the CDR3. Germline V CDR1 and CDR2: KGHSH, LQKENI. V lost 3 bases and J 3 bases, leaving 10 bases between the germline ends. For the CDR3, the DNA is TGTGCCAGCTCACCGGGCGGGGTGACAGATACGCAGTATTTT. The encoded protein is CASSPGGVTDTQYF.

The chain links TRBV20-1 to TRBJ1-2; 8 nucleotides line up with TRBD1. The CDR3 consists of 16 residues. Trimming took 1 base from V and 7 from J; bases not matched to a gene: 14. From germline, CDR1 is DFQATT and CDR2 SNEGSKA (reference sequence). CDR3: CSARVLGTGWGGGYTF. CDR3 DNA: TGCAGTGCTAGAGTGTTAGGGACAGGCTGGGGTGGTGGCTACACCTTC.

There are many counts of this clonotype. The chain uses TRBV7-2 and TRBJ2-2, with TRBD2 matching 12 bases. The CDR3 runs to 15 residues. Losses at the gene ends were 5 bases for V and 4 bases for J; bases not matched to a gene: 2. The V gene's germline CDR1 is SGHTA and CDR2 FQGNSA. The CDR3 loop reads CASSPSGRGTGELFF. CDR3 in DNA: TGTGCCAGCAGCCCTAGCGGGAGGGGCACCGGGGAGCTGTTTTTT.

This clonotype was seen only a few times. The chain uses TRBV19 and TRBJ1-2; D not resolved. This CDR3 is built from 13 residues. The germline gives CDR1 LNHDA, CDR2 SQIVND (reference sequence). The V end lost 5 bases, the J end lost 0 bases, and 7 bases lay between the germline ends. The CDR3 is CASSPRANYGYTF. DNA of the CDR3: TGTGCCAGTAGTCCCAGAGCTAACTATGGCTACACCTTC.

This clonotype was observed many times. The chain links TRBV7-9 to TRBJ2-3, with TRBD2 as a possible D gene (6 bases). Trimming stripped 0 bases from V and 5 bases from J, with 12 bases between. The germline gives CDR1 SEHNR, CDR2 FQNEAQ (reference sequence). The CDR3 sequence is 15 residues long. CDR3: CASSLAVRGGDTQYF. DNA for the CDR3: TGTGCCAGCAGCTTAGCGGTCCGGGGAGGAGATACGCAGTATTTT.

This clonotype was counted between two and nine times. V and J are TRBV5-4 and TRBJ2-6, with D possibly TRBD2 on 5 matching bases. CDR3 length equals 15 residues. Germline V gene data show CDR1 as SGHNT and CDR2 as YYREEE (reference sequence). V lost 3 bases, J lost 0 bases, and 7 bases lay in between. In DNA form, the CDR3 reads TGTGCCAGCAGCTCGGGGAGCTCTGGGGCCAACGTCCTGACTTTC. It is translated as CASSSGSSGANVLTF.

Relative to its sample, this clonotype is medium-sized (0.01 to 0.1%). CDR3 bases: TGCAGTGCTGGCCGGGACAATAGCAATCAGCCCCAGCATTTT. It codes for CSAGRDNSNQPQHF. The rearrangement joins TRBV20-1 to TRBJ1-5, with D perhaps matching TRBD1 (6 bases). Deletions cut 5 bases from V and 0 bases from J, with 11 bases between. The CDR3 covers 14 residues. Germline CDR1 reads DFQATT; CDR2 reads SNEGSKA (reference sequence).

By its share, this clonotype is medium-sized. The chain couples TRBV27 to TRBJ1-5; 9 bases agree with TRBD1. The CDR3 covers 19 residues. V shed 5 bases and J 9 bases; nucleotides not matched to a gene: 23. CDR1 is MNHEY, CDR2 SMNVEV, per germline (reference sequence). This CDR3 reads CASSPDTKWTGVWSGPQHF. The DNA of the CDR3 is TGTGCCAGCAGTCCGGATACAAAATGGACAGGGGTATGGAGTGGGCCCCAGCATTTT.

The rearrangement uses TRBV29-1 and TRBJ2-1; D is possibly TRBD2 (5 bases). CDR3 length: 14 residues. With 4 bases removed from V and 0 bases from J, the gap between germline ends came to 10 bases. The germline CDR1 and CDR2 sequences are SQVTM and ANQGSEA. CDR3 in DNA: TGCAGCGTTGCCGGGGTTAGCTCCTACAATGAGCAGTTCTTC. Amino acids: CSVAGVSSYNEQFF.